These 3 T cell receptor beta chains were all obtained from the same sample, sequenced in a study of T-cell memory formation after mild COVID-19. TCRdb reprocessed the 5' RACE reads with MiXCR, giving one entry per CDR3 protein. The sample includes around 120,000 distinct CDR3 sequences, 16% of them seen just once. The sample was PBMCs or a T cell subset sorted from them (not recorded which). The receptors were sampled from an adult woman who had mild COVID-19 (a few samples of this study predate the infection). Cell type and time point are not known.

The chain recombines TRBV7-7 with TRBJ2-1; TRBD2 is a possible D gene (5 bases). The CDR3 consists of 13 residues. Trimming pared 0 bases from V and 5 bases from J, leaving 5 bases between. The V gene's germline CDR1 is SSHAT and CDR2 FNYEAQ (reference sequence). This chain's CDR3 is CASSLASDNEQFF. The CDR3 region has the DNA TGTGCCAGCAGCTTAGCTAGCGACAATGAGCAGTTCTTC.

This rearrangement joins TRBV20-1 to TRBJ2-5; 12 bases are a match to TRBD2. CDR1 and CDR2 from the germline V gene are DFQATT and SNEGSKA (reference sequence). J lost 5 bases, V lost 5 bases, and 12 bases had no gene match. The CDR3 runs to 16 residues. The CDR3 loop is CSAGGGGLAGRETQYF. The CDR3 DNA is TGCAGTGCTGGCGGGGGCGGACTAGCGGGGAGGGAGACCCAGTACTTC.

The chain carries TRBV9 and TRBJ2-5; D remains ambiguous. The length of the CDR3 is 12 residues. Germline CDR1 SGDLS, CDR2 YYNGEE. Trimming shortened V by 1 base and J by 4 bases, and 5 bases separated the two germline ends. The CDR3 is CASSVSGETQYF. CDR3 bases: TGTGCCAGCAGCGTATCGGGAGAGACCCAGTACTTC.